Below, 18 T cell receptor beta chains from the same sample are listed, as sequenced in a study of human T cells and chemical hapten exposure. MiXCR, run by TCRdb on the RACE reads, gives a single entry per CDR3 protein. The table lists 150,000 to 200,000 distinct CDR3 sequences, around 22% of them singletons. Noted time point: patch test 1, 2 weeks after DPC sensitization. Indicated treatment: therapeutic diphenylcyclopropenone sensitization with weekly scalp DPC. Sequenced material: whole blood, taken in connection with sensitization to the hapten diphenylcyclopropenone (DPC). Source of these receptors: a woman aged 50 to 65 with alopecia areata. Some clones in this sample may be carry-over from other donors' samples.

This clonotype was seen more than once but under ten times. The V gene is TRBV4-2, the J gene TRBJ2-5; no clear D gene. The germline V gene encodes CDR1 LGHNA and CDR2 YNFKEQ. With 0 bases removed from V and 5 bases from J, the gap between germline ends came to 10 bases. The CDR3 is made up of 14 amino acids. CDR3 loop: CASSQDFGDETQYF. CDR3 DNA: TGTGCCAGCAGCCAAGATTTTGGGGATGAGACCCAGTACTTC.

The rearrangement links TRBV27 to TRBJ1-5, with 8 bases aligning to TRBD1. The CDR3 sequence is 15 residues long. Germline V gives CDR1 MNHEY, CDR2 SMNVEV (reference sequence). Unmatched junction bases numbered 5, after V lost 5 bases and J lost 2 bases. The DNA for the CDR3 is TGTGCCAGCAGTCTACAGGGGGGGGGCAATCAGCCCCAGCATTTT. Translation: CASSLQGGGNQPQHF.

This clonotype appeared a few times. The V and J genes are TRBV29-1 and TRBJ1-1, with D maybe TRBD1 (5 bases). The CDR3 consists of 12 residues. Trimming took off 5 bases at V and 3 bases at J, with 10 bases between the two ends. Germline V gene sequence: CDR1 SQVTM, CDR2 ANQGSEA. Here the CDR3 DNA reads TGCAGCGTTTTCGGGGGGGACACTGAAGCTTTCTTT. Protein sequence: CSVFGGDTEAFF.

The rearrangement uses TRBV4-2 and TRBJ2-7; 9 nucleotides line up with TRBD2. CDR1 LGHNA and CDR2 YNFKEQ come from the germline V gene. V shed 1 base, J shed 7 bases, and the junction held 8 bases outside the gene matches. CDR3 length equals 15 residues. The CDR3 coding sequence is TGTGCCAGCAGCCAAGCGGGCACTAGCGGGCCGGAGCAGTACTTC. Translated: CASSQAGTSGPEQYF.

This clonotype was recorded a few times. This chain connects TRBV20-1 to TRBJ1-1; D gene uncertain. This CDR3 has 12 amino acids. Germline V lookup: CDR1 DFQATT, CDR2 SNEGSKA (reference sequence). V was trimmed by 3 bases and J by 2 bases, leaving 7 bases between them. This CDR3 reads CSASQPNTEAFF. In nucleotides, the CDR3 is TGCAGTGCTAGTCAACCAAACACTGAAGCTTTCTTT.

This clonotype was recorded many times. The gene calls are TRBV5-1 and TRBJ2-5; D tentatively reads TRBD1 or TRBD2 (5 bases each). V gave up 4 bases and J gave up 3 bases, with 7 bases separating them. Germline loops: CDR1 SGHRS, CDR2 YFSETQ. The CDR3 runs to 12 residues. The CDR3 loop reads CASSLGEETQYF. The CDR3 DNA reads TGCGCCAGCAGCCTGGGGGAAGAGACCCAGTACTTC.

The CDR3 bases are TGCAGCGTTCGTGGGAGGGCCCAAGATACGCAGTATTTT. Translation: CSVRGRAQDTQYF. The chain has TRBV29-1 and TRBJ2-3, with 7 positions matching TRBD2. Trimming removed 5 bases from V and 5 bases from J; junction bases left unmatched: 7. Germline V gene lookup returns CDR1 SQVTM and CDR2 ANQGSEA. The CDR3 runs 13 residues.

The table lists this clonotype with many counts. The CDR3 region is CASSLGSASSGDEQFF. Here the CDR3 DNA reads TGTGCCAGCAGTTTAGGTTCGGCTAGCAGCGGGGATGAGCAGTTCTTC. The chain employs TRBV12-3 or TRBV12-4 and TRBJ2-1; the match to TRBD2 covers 7 bases. The CDR3 spans 16 residues. Trimming took 1 base from V and 8 from J; bases not matched to a gene: 11.

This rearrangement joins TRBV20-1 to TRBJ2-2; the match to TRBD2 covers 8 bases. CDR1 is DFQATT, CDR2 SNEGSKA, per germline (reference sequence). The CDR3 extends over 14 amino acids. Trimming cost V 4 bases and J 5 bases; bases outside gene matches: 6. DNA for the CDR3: TGCAGTGCTATACGGGAGGGCCTTACCGGGGAGCTGTTTTTT. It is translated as CSAIREGLTGELFF.

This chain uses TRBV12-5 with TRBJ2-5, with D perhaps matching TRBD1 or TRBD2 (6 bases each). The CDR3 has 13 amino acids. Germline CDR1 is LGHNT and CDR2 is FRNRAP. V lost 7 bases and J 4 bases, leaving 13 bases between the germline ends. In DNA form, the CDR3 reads TGTGCTAGTGCGGGAGAGGGGGTAGAGACCCAGTACTTC. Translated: CASAGEGVETQYF.

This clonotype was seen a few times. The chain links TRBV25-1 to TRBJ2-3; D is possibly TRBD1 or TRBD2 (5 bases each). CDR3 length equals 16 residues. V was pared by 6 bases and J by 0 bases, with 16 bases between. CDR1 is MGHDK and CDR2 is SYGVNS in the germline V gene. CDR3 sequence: CASSGTGGPSTDTQYF. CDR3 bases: TGTGCCAGCAGCGGGACGGGCGGGCCCAGCACAGATACGCAGTATTTT.

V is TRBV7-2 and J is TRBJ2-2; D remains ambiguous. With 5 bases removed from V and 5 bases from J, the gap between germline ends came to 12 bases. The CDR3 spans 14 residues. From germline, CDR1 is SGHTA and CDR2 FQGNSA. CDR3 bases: TGTGCCAGCAGCCTCCACTTCGGTACCGGGGAGCTGTTTTTT. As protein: CASSLHFGTGELFF.

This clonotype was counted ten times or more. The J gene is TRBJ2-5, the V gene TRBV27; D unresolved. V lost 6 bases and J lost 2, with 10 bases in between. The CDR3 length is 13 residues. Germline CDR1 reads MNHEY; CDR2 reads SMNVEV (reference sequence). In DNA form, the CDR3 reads TGTGCCAGCAGCTTGGGGTTTCAAGAGACCCAGTACTTC. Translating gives CASSLGFQETQYF.

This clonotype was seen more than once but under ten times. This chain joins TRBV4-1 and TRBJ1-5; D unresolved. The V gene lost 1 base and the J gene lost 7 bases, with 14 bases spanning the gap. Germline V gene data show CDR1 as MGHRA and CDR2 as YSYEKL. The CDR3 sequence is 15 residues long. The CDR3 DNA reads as TGCGCCAGCAGCCAAGCACACTCCGGAGGACAGCCCCAGCATTTT. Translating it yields CASSQAHSGGQPQHF.

The DNA of the CDR3 is TGTGCCAGCAGCCCACGACAGGGGGCTCGCACTAATGAAAAACTGTTTTTT. Translating it yields CASSPRQGARTNEKLFF. J is TRBJ1-4 and V is TRBV7-2, with TRBD1 identical over 10 bases. The CDR3 runs 17 residues. Per germline, CDR1 SGHTA and CDR2 FQGNSA. Trimming took 5 bases from V and 2 from J; bases not matched to a gene: 8.

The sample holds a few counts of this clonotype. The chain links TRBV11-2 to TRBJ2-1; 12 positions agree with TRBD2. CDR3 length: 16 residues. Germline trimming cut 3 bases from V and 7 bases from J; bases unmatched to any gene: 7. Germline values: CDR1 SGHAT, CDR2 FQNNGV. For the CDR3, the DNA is TGTGCCAGCAGCTTGGCCCGACTAGCGGGAGTAAATGAGCAGTTCTTC. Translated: CASSLARLAGVNEQFF.

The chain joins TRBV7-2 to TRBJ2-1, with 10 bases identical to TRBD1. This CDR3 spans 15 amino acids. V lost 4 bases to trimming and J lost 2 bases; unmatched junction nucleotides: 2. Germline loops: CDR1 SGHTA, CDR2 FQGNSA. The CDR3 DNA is TGTGCCAGCAGCTCAGACAGGGGGCCCTACAATGAGCAGTTCTTC. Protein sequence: CASSSDRGPYNEQFF.

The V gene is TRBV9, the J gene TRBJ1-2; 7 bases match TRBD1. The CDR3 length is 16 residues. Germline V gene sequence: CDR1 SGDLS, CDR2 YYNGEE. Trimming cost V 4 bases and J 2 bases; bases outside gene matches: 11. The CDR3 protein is CASSPFDRVGNYGYTF. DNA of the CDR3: TGTGCCAGCAGCCCCTTCGACAGGGTGGGAAACTATGGCTACACCTTC.